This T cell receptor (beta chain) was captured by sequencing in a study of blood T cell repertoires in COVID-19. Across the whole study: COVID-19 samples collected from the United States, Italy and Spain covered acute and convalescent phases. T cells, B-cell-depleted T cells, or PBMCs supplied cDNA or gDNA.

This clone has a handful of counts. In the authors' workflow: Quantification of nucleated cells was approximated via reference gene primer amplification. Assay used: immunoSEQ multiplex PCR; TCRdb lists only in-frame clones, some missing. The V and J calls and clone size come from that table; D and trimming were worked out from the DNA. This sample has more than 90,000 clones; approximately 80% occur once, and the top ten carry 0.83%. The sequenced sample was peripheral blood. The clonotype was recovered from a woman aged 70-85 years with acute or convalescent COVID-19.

CDR3 sequence (DNA): TGTGCCAGCAGTCCCAGGGCTCGTGGTGAAGCTTTCTTT. Protein: CASSPRARGEAFF. J is TRBJ1-1 and V is TRBV11-1; D may be TRBD1 (5 bases). The V gene lost 6 bases and the J gene lost 7 bases, with 15 bases spanning the gap. The CDR3 is made up of 13 amino acids. The germline gives CDR1 SGHAT, CDR2 FQDESV (reference sequence).